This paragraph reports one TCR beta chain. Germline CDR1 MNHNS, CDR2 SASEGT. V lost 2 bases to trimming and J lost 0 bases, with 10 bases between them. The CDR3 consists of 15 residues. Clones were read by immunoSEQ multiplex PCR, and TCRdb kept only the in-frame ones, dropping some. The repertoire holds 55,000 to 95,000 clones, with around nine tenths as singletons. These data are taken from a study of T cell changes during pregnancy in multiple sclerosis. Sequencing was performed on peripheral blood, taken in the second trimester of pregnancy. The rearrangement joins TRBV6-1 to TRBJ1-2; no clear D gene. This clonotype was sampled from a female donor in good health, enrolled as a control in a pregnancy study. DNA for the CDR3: TGTGCCAGCAGTGAATTTATAAACACTAACTATGGCTACACCTTC. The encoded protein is CASSEFINTNYGYTF.